These 25 T cell receptor beta chains were all obtained from the same sample, sequenced in a study of T-cell reconstitution after alpha-beta-depleted transplantation in children. Unique molecular identifiers were incorporated when the TCRbeta library was constructed. TCRdb re-derived calls from the PCR reads in MiXCR, one entry per CDR3 protein. The sample lists about 20,000 distinct CDR3 sequences, approximately 11% occurring once. Sequencing was performed on PBMCs from the stem cell graft donor, taken from the stem cell graft. The receptors shown here come from a human donor who donated a stem cell graft to a child with chronic granulomatous disease.

This clonotype has only a few counts. The chain couples TRBV7-3 to TRBJ2-5; 7 positions match TRBD2. With V trimmed by 2 bases and J by 1 base, 4 bases remained unmatched. Germline V gene lookup returns CDR1 SGHTA and CDR2 FQGTGA. The CDR3 contains 15 residues. As DNA, the CDR3 is TGTGCCAGCAGCTTAGGCGGGGGACCCCAAGAGACCCAGTACTTC. It is translated as CASSLGGGPQETQYF.

This clonotype was observed at least ten times. The chain carries TRBV6-1 and TRBJ2-1; 13 bases map to TRBD2. After removal of 5 bases from V and 12 bases from J, the junction contained 7 bases not matched to a gene. The CDR3 contains 14 residues. Germline V gene lookup returns CDR1 MNHNS and CDR2 SASEGT. CDR3 bases: TGTGCCAGCAGTACAAGACTAGCGGGGGGTCCGCAGTTCTTC. Translated: CASSTRLAGGPQFF.

This clonotype was detected only a few times. A clone one base away is much larger, so this may be a read error. This chain links TRBV7-9 with TRBJ2-6; maybe TRBD1 (5 bases). This CDR3 is built from 15 residues. Germline assignment: CDR1 SEHNR and CDR2 FQNEAQ (reference sequence). CDR3 loop: CASSLGVPGANGLTF. Written as DNA, the CDR3 is TGTGCCAGCAGCTTAGGGGTTCCTGGGGCCAACGGCCTGACTTTC. The full variable domain, in which reference TRBV7-9 and TRBJ2-6 provide the parts outside the CDR3, is DTGVSQNPRHKITKRGQNVTFRCDPISEHNRLYWYRQTLGQGPEFLTYFQNEAQLEKSRLLSDRFSAERPKGSFSTLEIQRTEQGDSAMYLCASSLGVPGANGLTFGAGSRLTVL.

The genes are TRBV27 and TRBJ2-1; D remains ambiguous. Germline CDR1 MNHEY, CDR2 SMNVEV (reference sequence). CDR3 length: 12 residues. Trimming pared 2 bases from V and 9 bases from J, leaving 8 bases between. The CDR3 sequence: CASSLKGGEQFF. For the CDR3, the DNA is TGTGCCAGCAGTTTAAAGGGTGGTGAGCAGTTCTTC.

This clonotype occurred many times. The gene calls are TRBV5-1 and TRBJ1-1, with a possible D match to TRBD1 (5 bases). The CDR3 has 16 residues. V lost 0 bases and J lost 1, with 13 bases in between. Germline V gene data show CDR1 as SGHRS and CDR2 as YFSETQ. CDR3 nucleotides: TGCGCCAGCAGCTTGGCCCAAGGACACAGGAACACTGAAGCTTTCTTT. Translated, it gives CASSLAQGHRNTEAFF.

This clonotype was observed at least ten times. The chain carries TRBV29-1 and TRBJ2-2; possibly TRBD1 for D (6 bases). V was pared by 4 bases and J by 2 bases, with 14 bases between. The CDR3 covers 15 residues. Germline CDR1 is SQVTM and CDR2 is ANQGSEA. The CDR3, as DNA: TGCAGCGTTGTTTCAGGGGCTCTAAACACCGGGGAGCTGTTTTTT. It yields the protein CSVVSGALNTGELFF.

This clonotype was observed many times. The chain combines TRBV7-9 with TRBJ2-7; 10 positions match TRBD1. The CDR3 totals 14 residues. The V gene's germline CDR1 is SEHNR and CDR2 FQNEAQ (reference sequence). V shed 7 bases, J shed 7 bases, and the junction held 10 bases outside the gene matches. In DNA, the CDR3 is TGTGCCAGCACTGTGACAGGGGGCCCCTCTGAGCAGTACTTC. Translation gives CASTVTGGPSEQYF.

Turning to this clonotype: This CDR3 fails to terminate in the conserved phenylalanine or tryptophan, so it likely reflects a read error. CDR3 sequence: CASSLERQHTGELFL. CDR3 bases: TGCGCCAGCAGCTTGGAGCGACAGCACACCGGGGAGCTGTTTTTG. The chain is built from TRBV5-1 and TRBJ2-2, with a weak D call TRBD1 (5 bases). V gave up 0 bases and J gave up 3 bases, with 9 bases separating them. Looked up from germline, CDR1 is SGHRS and CDR2 is YFSETQ. The CDR3 has 15 amino acids.

This clonotype has ten or more counts. The rearrangement links TRBV18 to TRBJ2-3; no reliable D call. The V end was cut by 3 bases, the J end by 0 bases, with 7 bases between. The germline V gene has CDR1 KGHSH and CDR2 LQKENI. The CDR3 runs to 14 residues. The CDR3 DNA follows: TGTGCCAGCTCACCGCGGCCAAGCACAGATACGCAGTATTTT. Translating gives CASSPRPSTDTQYF.

This clonotype was detected ten times or more. The genes are TRBV3-1 and TRBJ1-6; TRBD1 might be the D (5 bases). Deletions cut 7 bases from V and 7 bases from J, with 14 bases between. This CDR3 contains 14 residues. Per the germline V gene, CDR1 is LGHDT and CDR2 is YNNKEL (reference sequence). In nucleotides, the CDR3 is TGTGCCAGCAACTCCGGGCAGGGAAATTCACCCCTCCACTTT. Translating gives CASNSGQGNSPLHF.

This clonotype was found many times. The rearrangement links TRBV7-9 to TRBJ2-5; 10 nucleotides align to TRBD1. The junction had 8 bases not matched to a gene; V was cut back by 5 bases and J by 5 bases. Germline assignment: CDR1 SEHNR and CDR2 FQNEAQ (reference sequence). The CDR3 is 15 amino acids. CDR3 protein: CASSAGTGVAETQYF. In DNA, the CDR3 is TGTGCCAGCAGCGCTGGGACAGGGGTGGCGGAGACCCAGTACTTC.

At least ten counts were recorded for this clonotype. The chain recombines TRBV2 with TRBJ1-3; a weak D match, TRBD1 (6 bases). Looked up from germline, CDR1 is SNHLY and CDR2 is FYNNEI. CDR3 length: 15 residues. With 4 bases removed from V and 7 bases from J, the gap between germline ends came to 17 bases. Written as DNA, the CDR3 is TGTGCCAGCAGTGGGACAGTTGTGCCGAGGAACACCATATATTTT. Encoded protein: CASSGTVVPRNTIYF.

This clonotype has at least ten counts. The chain has TRBV9 and TRBJ2-1; 9 nucleotides agree with TRBD2. This CDR3 region has 15 residues. CDR1 is SGDLS, CDR2 YYNGEE, per germline. V lost 2 bases to trimming and J lost 5 bases; unmatched junction nucleotides: 5. The CDR3 DNA is TGTGCCAGCAGCGTGGGGACTAGCACAAACAATGAGCAGTTCTTC. Protein: CASSVGTSTNNEQFF.

This clonotype was seen at least ten times. V gene TRBV12-3 or TRBV12-4 combines with J gene TRBJ1-5, with 10 nucleotides matching TRBD1. CDR3 length: 20 residues. V lost 5 bases to trimming and J lost 1 base; unmatched junction nucleotides: 17. CDR3 in amino acids: CASSTPTGTGASLSNQPQHF. The CDR3 nucleotides read TGTGCCAGCAGTACCCCCACCGGGACAGGGGCTTCCCTGAGCAATCAGCCCCAGCATTTT.

This clonotype came up many times. This chain uses TRBV18 with TRBJ2-5; D remains ambiguous. Germline V gives CDR1 KGHSH, CDR2 LQKENI. V lost 3 bases and J 3 bases, leaving 14 bases between the germline ends. The CDR3 has 15 residues. The CDR3 bases are TGTGCCAGCTCACCTCCGCGGAAAGCCGAAGAGACCCAGTACTTC. It specifies CASSPPRKAEETQYF.

In this sample, this clonotype turned up many times. The chain couples TRBV12-3 or TRBV12-4 to TRBJ1-4; TRBD1 matches 8 bases. The CDR3 has 12 residues. With V trimmed by 5 bases and J by 13 bases, 6 bases remained unmatched. The CDR3 DNA reads as TGTGCCAGCAGTCCCGGGACAGGATCACTGTTTTTT. Translated: CASSPGTGSLFF.

This clonotype was recorded many times. The chain links TRBV12-3 or TRBV12-4 to TRBJ2-5; D unclear. CDR3 size: 14 residues. V gave up 6 bases and J gave up 5 bases, with 16 bases separating them. The DNA of the CDR3 is TGTGCCAGCAGCCACGTTACTGGACGGGAGACCCAGTACTTC. It translates to CASSHVTGRETQYF.

This clonotype was detected many times. V gene TRBV20-1 combines with J gene TRBJ2-7; 16 bases agree with TRBD2. The J segment lost 3 bases and the V segment lost 6 bases, leaving 5 bases of the junction unmatched. Germline V gene sequence: CDR1 DFQATT, CDR2 SNEGSKA (reference sequence). The CDR3 loop spans 15 amino acids. Here the CDR3 reads CSAPGLAGGVYEQYF. CDR3 DNA sequence: TGCAGTGCCCCGGGACTAGCGGGAGGGGTCTACGAGCAGTACTTC.

The sample holds many counts of this clonotype. The chain links TRBV3-1 to TRBJ2-5, with D possibly being TRBD1 (5 bases). Trimming left V 4 bases short and J 3 bases short, with 15 bases between. The length of the CDR3 is 15 residues. Germline CDR1 is LGHDT and CDR2 is YNNKEL (reference sequence). In DNA, the CDR3 is TGTGCCAGCAGCCCTATCAGGACAAGAAAAGAGACCCAGTACTTC. Its translation: CASSPIRTRKETQYF.

This chain uses TRBV5-1 with TRBJ1-6; no clear D gene. Trimming cost V 1 base and J 7 bases, with 9 bases left between them. CDR3 length: 14 amino acids. Germline assignment: CDR1 SGHRS and CDR2 YFSETQ. CDR3 in amino acids: CASSLRTRNSPLHF. The CDR3 nucleotides are TGCGCCAGCAGCTTGAGGACGAGGAATTCACCCCTCCACTTT.

This clonotype was seen more than once but under ten times. It may be a read error: a sequence one base away is much more abundant. This chain connects TRBV9 to TRBJ2-3, with TRBD2 matching 7 bases. Germline V lookup: CDR1 SGDLS, CDR2 YYNGEE. V gave up 0 bases and J gave up 12 bases; unmatched junction bases: 7. The CDR3 is made up of 13 amino acids. The CDR3 DNA reads TGTGCCAGCAGCGTAGGGGGGGGGACTTGTCAGTATTTT. Translation: CASSVGGGTCQYF.

This clonotype was recorded at least ten times. V and J are TRBV20-1 and TRBJ2-1, with D possibly matching TRBD2 (6 bases). V dropped 5 bases and J dropped 6 bases, with 11 bases sitting between them. This CDR3 is built from 12 residues. Germline-derived CDR1 and CDR2 are DFQATT and SNEGSKA (reference sequence). CDR3 residues: CSARGLTNEQFF. CDR3 DNA sequence: TGCAGTGCTCGGGGACTCACCAATGAGCAGTTCTTC.

On this clonotype itself: A read error is possible here, since a much larger clone lies one base away. V and J are TRBV7-9 and TRBJ1-2, with a tentative D call TRBD1 (5 bases). Germline-derived CDR1 and CDR2 are SEHNR and FQNEAQ (reference sequence). The CDR3 is 17 residues long. The CDR3 protein is CATSSRDPEGHNYGYTF. CDR3 nucleotides: TGTGCCACCAGCTCGCGGGACCCCGAGGGGCATAACTATGGCTACACCTTC.

This clonotype was picked up many times. The CDR3 DNA is TGTGCCAGCAGCTCAGCAGCGGGGGGGCACTACGAGCAGTACTTC. Amino acid sequence: CASSSAAGGHYEQYF. This rearrangement joins TRBV7-2 to TRBJ2-7, with TRBD2 matching 10 bases. V dropped 4 bases and J dropped 3; count of bases not matched to a gene: 6. The germline gives CDR1 SGHTA, CDR2 FQGNSA. CDR3 length: 15 amino acids.

The chain employs TRBV20-1 and TRBJ1-1; 9 bases are a match to TRBD1. There are 16 residues in the CDR3. Trimming cost V 3 bases and J 0 bases; bases outside gene matches: 8. Germline V CDR1 and CDR2: DFQATT, SNEGSKA (reference sequence). The CDR3 spells CSARGQGRGMNTEAFF. In nucleotides, the CDR3 is TGCAGTGCTAGGGGACAGGGCAGGGGCATGAACACTGAAGCTTTCTTT.